The text below deals with one TCR beta chain. This record comes from a study of blood T cell repertoires in COVID-19. TCRdb's table, derived via immunoSEQ multiplex PCR, lists solely in-frame clones and lacks some. Here the sample spans some 31,000 clones, roughly 87% being singletons. The CDR3 loop spans 15 amino acids. Per germline, CDR1 SGHTA and CDR2 FQGTGA. The V segment lost 5 bases and the J segment 7 bases; nucleotides outside the gene matches: 11. The clonotype was recovered from a woman aged 55-70 years with active COVID-19. This chain links TRBV7-3 with TRBJ2-7; 10 nucleotides match TRBD2. What was sequenced was peripheral blood. The CDR3 DNA reads as TGTGCCAGCAGCCCGAGGAGCGGGAGGGTAGAGGAGCAGTACTTC. Translating gives CASSPRSGRVEEQYF.